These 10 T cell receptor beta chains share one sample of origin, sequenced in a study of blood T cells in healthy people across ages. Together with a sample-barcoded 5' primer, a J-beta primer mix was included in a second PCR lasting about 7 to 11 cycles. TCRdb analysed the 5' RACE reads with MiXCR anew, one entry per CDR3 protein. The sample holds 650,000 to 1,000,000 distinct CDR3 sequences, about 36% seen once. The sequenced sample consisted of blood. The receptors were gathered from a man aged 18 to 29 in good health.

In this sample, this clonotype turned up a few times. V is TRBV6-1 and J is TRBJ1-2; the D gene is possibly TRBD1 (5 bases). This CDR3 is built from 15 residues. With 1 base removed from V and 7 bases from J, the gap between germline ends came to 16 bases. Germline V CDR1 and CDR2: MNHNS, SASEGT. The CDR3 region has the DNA TGTGCCAGCAGTGAAGGGGGGGGATCGATACGTGGCTACACCTTC. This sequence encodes CASSEGGGSIRGYTF.

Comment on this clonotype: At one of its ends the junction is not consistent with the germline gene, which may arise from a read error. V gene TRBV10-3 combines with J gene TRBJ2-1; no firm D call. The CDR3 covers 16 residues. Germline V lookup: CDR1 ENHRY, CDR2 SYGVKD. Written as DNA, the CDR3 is TGTGCCATCAGTGAGTCCTCGTCTAACTCCTACAATGGGCAGTTCTTC. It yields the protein CAISESSSNSYNGQFF.

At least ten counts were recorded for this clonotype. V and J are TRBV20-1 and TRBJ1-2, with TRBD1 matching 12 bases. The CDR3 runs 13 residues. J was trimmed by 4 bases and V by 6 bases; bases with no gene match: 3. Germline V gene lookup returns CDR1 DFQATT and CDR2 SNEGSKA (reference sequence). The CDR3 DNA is TGCAGTGCGGGGACAGGGGGCATCTATGGCTACACCTTC. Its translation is CSAGTGGIYGYTF.

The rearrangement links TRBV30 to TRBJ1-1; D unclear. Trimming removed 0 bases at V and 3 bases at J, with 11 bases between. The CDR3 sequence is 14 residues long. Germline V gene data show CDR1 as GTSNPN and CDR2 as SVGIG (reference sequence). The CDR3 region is CAWSVKPWDTEAFF. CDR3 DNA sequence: TGTGCCTGGAGTGTGAAACCCTGGGACACTGAAGCTTTCTTT.

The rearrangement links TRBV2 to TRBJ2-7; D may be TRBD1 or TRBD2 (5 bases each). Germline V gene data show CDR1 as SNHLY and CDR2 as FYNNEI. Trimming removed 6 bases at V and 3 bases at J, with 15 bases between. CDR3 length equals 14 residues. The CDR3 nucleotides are TGTGCCAGCAGCCCGGGGCCCCGAAACTACGAGCAGTACTTC. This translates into CASSPGPRNYEQYF.

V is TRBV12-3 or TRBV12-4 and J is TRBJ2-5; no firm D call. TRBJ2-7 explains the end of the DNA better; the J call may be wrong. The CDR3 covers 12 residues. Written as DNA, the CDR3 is TGTGCCAGCAGGGGCGACGGCTACGAGCAGTACTTC. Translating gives CASRGDGYEQYF.

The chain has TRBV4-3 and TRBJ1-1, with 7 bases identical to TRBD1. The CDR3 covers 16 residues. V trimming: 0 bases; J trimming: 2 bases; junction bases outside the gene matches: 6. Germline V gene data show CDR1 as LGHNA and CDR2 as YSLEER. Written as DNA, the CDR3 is TGCGCCAGCAGCCAAGATCCTGGGGACAGAAACACTGAAGCTTTCTTT. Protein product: CASSQDPGDRNTEAFF.

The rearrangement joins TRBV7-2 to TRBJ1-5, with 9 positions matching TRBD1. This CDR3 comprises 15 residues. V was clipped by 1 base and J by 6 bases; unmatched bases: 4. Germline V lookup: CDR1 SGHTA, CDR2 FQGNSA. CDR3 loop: CASSLDTGGPQPQHF. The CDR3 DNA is TGTGCCAGCAGCTTAGATACAGGGGGCCCTCAGCCCCAGCATTTT.

CDR3 DNA: TGTGCCAGCAGCCTTAACCCACAAGCAACTAATGAAAAACTGTTTTTT. Translating gives CASSLNPQATNEKLFF. The chain uses TRBV4-2 and TRBJ1-4; no firm D call. The CDR3 is 16 residues long. The V gene lost 4 bases and the J gene lost 0 bases, with 12 bases spanning the gap. The germline gives CDR1 LGHNA, CDR2 YNFKEQ.

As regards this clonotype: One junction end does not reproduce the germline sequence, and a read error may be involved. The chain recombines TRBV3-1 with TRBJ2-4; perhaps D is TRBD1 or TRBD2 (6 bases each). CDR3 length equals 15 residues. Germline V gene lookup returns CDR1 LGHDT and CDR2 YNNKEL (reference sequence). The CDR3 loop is CASSRTELAKNVQYF. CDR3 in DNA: TGTGCCAGCAGCCGGACAGAACTAGCCAAAAACGTTCAGTACTTC.